This TCR beta chain was captured by sequencing in a study of fetal regulatory T cell absence and autoimmunity. Study-wide results and limits: The oligoclonal enrichment was interpreted as supporting antigen-driven pancreatic autoimmunity before birth in IPEX syndrome.

Regarding this clone: Its antigen remains unknown.

Measured with immunoSEQ multiplex PCR; TCRdb has only the in-frame clones, and not every one. The sample has about 50,000 clones; roughly four fifths are singletons. Germline V gene data show CDR1 as LNHDA and CDR2 as SQIVND (reference sequence). The length of the CDR3 is 15 residues. With 5 bases removed from V and 0 bases from J, the gap between germline ends came to 11 bases. This clonotype was sampled from a newborn boy with IPEX syndrome. The sample taken for sequencing was cord blood. The rearrangement uses TRBV19 and TRBJ2-1, with D possibly TRBD1 on 6 matching bases. CDR3 coding DNA: TGTGCCAGTAGTCGGACAGTGAGCTCCTACAATGAGCAGTTCTTC. Encoded protein: CASSRTVSSYNEQFF.